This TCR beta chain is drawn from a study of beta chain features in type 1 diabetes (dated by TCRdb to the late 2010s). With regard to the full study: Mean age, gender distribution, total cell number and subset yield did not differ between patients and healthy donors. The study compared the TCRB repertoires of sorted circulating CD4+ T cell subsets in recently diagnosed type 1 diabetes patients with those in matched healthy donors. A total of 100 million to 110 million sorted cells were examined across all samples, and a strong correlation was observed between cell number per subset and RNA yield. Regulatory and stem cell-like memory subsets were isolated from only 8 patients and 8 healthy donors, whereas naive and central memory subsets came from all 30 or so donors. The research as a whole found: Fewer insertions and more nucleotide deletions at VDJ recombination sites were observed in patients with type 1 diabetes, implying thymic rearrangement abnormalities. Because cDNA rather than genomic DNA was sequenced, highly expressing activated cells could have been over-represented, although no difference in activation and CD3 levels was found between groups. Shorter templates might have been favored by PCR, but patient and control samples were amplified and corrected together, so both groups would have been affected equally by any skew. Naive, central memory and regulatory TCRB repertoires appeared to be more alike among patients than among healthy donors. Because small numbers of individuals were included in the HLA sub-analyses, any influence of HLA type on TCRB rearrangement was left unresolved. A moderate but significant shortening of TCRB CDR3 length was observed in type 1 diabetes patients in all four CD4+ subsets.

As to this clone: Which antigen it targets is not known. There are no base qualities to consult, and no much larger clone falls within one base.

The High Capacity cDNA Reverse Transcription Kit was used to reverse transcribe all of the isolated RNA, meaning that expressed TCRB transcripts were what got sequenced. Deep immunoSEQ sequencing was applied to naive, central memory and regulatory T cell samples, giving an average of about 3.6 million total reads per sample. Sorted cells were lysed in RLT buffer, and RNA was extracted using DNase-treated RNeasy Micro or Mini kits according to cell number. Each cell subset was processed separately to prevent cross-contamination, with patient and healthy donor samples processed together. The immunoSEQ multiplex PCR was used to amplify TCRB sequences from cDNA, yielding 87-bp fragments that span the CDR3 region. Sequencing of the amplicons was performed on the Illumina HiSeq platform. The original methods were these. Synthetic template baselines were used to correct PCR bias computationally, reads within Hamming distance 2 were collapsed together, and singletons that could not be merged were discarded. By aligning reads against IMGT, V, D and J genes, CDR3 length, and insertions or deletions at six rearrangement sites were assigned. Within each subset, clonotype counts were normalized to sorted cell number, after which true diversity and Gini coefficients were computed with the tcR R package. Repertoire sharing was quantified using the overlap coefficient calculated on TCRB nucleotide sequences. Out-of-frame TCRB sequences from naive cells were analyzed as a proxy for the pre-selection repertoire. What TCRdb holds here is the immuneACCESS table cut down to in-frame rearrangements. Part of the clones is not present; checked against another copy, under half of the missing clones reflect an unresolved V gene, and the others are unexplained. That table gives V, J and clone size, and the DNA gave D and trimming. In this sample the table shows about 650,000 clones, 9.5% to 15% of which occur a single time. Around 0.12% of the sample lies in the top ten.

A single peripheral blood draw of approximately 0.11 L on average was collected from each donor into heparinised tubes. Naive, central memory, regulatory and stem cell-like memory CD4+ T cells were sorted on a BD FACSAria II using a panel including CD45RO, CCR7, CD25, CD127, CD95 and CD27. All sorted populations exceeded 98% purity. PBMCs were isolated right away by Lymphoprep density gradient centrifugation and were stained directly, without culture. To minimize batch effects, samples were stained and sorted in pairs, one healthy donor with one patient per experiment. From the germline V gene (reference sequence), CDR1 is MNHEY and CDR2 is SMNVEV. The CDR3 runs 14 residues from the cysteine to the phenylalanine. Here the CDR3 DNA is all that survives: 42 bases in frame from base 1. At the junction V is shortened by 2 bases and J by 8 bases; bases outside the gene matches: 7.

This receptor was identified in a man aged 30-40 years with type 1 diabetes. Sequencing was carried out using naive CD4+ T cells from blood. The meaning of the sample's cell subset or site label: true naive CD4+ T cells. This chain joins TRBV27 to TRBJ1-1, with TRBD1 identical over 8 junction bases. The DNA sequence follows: TGTGCCAGCAGTTTAATAGACAGGGGAGGGGAAGCTTTCTTT. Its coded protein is CASSLIDRGGEAFF.